The 30 T cell receptor beta chains below all came from one sample that was sequenced in a study of human T cells and chemical hapten exposure (dated by TCRdb to about 2021). In light of the paper, this sample's time point label describes: patch test 2, 6 weeks after DPC sensitization. Interpreted using the paper, the treatment or condition label stands for: therapeutic diphenylcyclopropenone sensitization with weekly scalp DPC. The library was obtained by RACE. Reads for this sample came from a NextSeq 500. TCRdb reanalyzed the raw reads on its own, using fastp at Q25 for trimming and MiXCR for clone calling, and kept in-frame beta chains. One record per CDR3 amino acid sequence lists the most common genes and DNA. Recorded for this sample are over 70,000 distinct CDR3 sequences; around 10% of them occurred a single time. In total, the top ten clones hold 1.6% of the sample. Here the sequenced sample was whole blood, taken in connection with sensitization to the hapten diphenylcyclopropenone (DPC). These receptor sequences come from a man aged 18 to 29 with alopecia areata. Some clones in this sample may be carry-over from other donors' samples.

This clonotype was counted between two and nine times. The chain is built from TRBV9 and TRBJ2-2; the D call may be TRBD1 or TRBD2 (6 bases each). CDR3 length: 15 amino acids. Trimming stripped 2 bases from V and 3 bases from J, with 11 bases between. In germline, CDR1 is SGDLS, CDR2 YYNGEE. The DNA of the CDR3 is TGTGCCAGCAGCGTCGGGGGCGCCGACACCGGGGAGCTGTTTTTT. Translation: CASSVGGADTGELFF.

The V call is TRBV4-3, the J call TRBJ1-4; D is possibly TRBD1 (5 bases). The germline V and J ends were trimmed by 0 bases and 7 bases, with 12 bases remaining between them. Germline CDR1 and CDR2: LGHNA and YSLEER. CDR3 length: 15 amino acids. CDR3 in DNA: TGCGCCAGCAGCCAAGATCCGTGGGGCAGTGAAAAACTGTTTTTT. Protein product: CASSQDPWGSEKLFF.

This clonotype showed up just once. Given a much more abundant clone one base away, this may be a read error. This chain joins TRBV5-6 and TRBJ1-1; no clear D. The CDR3 totals 14 residues. From germline, CDR1 is SGHDT and CDR2 YYEEEE. DNA of the CDR3: TGTGTCAGCAGCTTGGGCCAGGCCGTATTTGAAGCTTTCTTT. This gives the protein CVSSLGQAVFEAFF.

As regards this clonotype: With a much larger clone just one base away, this may be a read error. The CDR3 sequence is CANPQGYTEAFF. The DNA of the CDR3 is TGTGCCAACCCCCAGGGGTACACTGAAGCTTTCTTT. The V gene is TRBV2, the J gene TRBJ1-1, with D perhaps TRBD1 (6 bases). V was cut by 10 bases and J by 3 bases, with 12 bases left in between. The germline CDR1 and CDR2 sequences are SNHLY and FYNNEI. The CDR3 has 12 amino acids.

J is TRBJ1-1 and V is TRBV7-2; D is possibly TRBD1 (6 bases). The V gene lost 2 bases and the J gene lost 2 bases, with 9 bases spanning the gap. The germline V gene has CDR1 SGHTA and CDR2 FQGNSA. The CDR3 is 14 residues long. This CDR3 reads CASSLRGTNTEAFF. As DNA, the CDR3 is TGTGCCAGCAGCTTAAGGGGGACCAACACTGAAGCTTTCTTT.

The V and J genes are TRBV29-1 and TRBJ1-1; D is undetermined. The ends were cut back, 2 bases at V and 0 bases at J, with 7 bases in the middle. The CDR3 sequence is 13 residues long. CDR1 and CDR2 from the germline V gene are SQVTM and ANQGSEA. In DNA, the CDR3 is TGCAGCGTTGAAAAACAGATGAACACTGAAGCTTTCTTT. Translating it yields CSVEKQMNTEAFF.

This clonotype was seen a handful of times. The rearrangement uses TRBV7-3 and TRBJ2-1; 8 bases fit TRBD1. After removal of 6 bases from V and 8 bases from J, the junction contained 6 bases not matched to a gene. The CDR3 has 13 amino acids. Germline CDR1 SGHTA, CDR2 FQGTGA. The DNA of the CDR3 is TGTGCCAGCAGGGGGACAGGTTCCGATGAGCAGTTCTTC. Residues: CASRGTGSDEQFF.

This clonotype has a handful of counts. V usage is TRBV5-1 and J usage is TRBJ2-2; 8 bases fit TRBD1. The junction had 3 bases not matched to a gene; V was cut back by 6 bases and J by 2 bases. Germline assignment: CDR1 SGHRS and CDR2 YFSETQ. CDR3 length: 14 amino acids. The CDR3 spells CASTGTGNTGELFF. CDR3 coding DNA: TGCGCCAGCACCGGGACAGGCAACACCGGGGAGCTGTTTTTT.

This clonotype was picked up a small number of times. CDR3 region: CASSPADRPNTEAFF. The CDR3 DNA reads TGCGCCAGCAGCCCAGCAGACAGGCCGAACACTGAAGCTTTCTTT. The V and J genes are TRBV5-1 and TRBJ1-1, with D perhaps TRBD1 (6 bases). Trimming took 4 bases from V and 1 from J, leaving 14 bases between them. This CDR3 is 15 amino acids long. Per the germline V gene, CDR1 is SGHRS and CDR2 is YFSETQ.

The chain recombines TRBV5-1 with TRBJ1-1; 10 bases match TRBD1. This CDR3 region has 14 residues. The V gene end was trimmed by 1 base and the J gene end by 11 bases; junction bases not matched to a gene: 8. Germline CDR1 and CDR2: SGHRS and YFSETQ. CDR3 in amino acids: CASSLPGQGFVAFF. CDR3 coding DNA: TGCGCCAGCAGCTTGCCGGGACAGGGGTTCGTTGCTTTCTTT.

This clonotype showed up just a few times. This chain uses TRBV2 with TRBJ2-3; D is ambiguous. The CDR3 has 12 residues. The V end lost 7 bases, the J end lost 2 bases, and 7 bases lay between the germline ends. Germline lookup yields CDR1 SNHLY and CDR2 FYNNEI. CDR3 sequence (DNA): TGTGCCAGCAACTCCTTCACAGATACGCAGTATTTT. It translates to CASNSFTDTQYF.

This clonotype was seen at least ten times. The chain joins TRBV20-1 to TRBJ2-1, with no clear D. There are 8 residues in the CDR3. CDR1 DFQATT and CDR2 SNEGSKA come from the germline V gene (reference sequence). CDR3 bases: TGCAGCCTCAGTGAGCAGTTCTTC. This translates into CSLSEQFF.

This clonotype showed up just a few times. This chain joins TRBV7-6 and TRBJ2-7; 13 bases line up with TRBD2. The CDR3 runs 15 residues. The ends lost 5 bases at V and 5 bases at J; junction bases unmatched: 6. Germline CDR1 SGHVS, CDR2 FNYEAQ. As DNA, the CDR3 is TGTGCCAGCAGCCCTCGACTAGCGGGGGGAAACGAGCAGTACTTC. This sequence encodes CASSPRLAGGNEQYF.

The chain joins TRBV5-1 to TRBJ2-5, with D tentatively TRBD2 (5 bases). This CDR3 is 15 amino acids long. CDR1 and CDR2 (germline): SGHRS, YFSETQ. The ends were cut back, 3 bases at V and 3 bases at J, with 15 bases in the middle. The CDR3 sequence: CASSYSDWRKETQYF. The CDR3 bases are TGCGCCAGCAGCTACTCGGACTGGAGGAAAGAGACCCAGTACTTC. The full variable domain, completed using reference TRBV5-1 and TRBJ2-5, is KAGVTQTPRYLIKTRGQQVTLSCSPISGHRSVSWYQQTPGQGLQFLFEYFSETQRNKGNFPGRFSGRQFSNSRSEMNVSTLELGDSALYLCASSYSDWRKETQYFGPGTRLLVL.

In the case of this clonotype: It may be a read error: a sequence one base away is much more abundant. This rearrangement joins TRBV6-5 to TRBJ2-1, with a weak D call TRBD1 (5 bases). V gave up 6 bases and J gave up 4 bases, with 16 bases separating them. The length of the CDR3 is 15 residues. Germline V gives CDR1 MNHEY, CDR2 SVGAGI. DNA for the CDR3: TGTGCCAGCAGAAGACAGCGCCCGAAGTACAATGAGCAGTTCTTC. It specifies CASRRQRPKYNEQFF.

This clonotype was counted many times. The CDR3 protein is CASSHPDREDTIYF. The CDR3 region has the DNA TGTGCCAGCAGCCACCCCGACAGGGAGGACACCATATATTTT. The gene calls are TRBV4-2 and TRBJ1-3; 7 nucleotides align to TRBD1. CDR3 size: 14 residues. With 3 bases clipped from V and 8 bases from J, the junction kept 7 bases outside the gene matches. Germline V gene data show CDR1 as LGHNA and CDR2 as YNFKEQ.

Ten or more counts support this clonotype. This chain links TRBV4-2 with TRBJ2-7; no clear D gene. V gave up 0 bases and J gave up 6 bases, with 15 bases separating them. Germline V gene data show CDR1 as LGHNA and CDR2 as YNFKEQ. The CDR3 is made up of 15 amino acids. CDR3 coding DNA: TGTGCCAGCAGCCAAGATTGGCAATCCCCGTTCGAGCAGTACTTC. Translation: CASSQDWQSPFEQYF.

This clonotype was picked up many times. V is TRBV4-3 and J is TRBJ1-2; perhaps TRBD1 as D (5 bases). V lost 2 bases and J lost 2, with 12 bases in between. The CDR3 is 15 residues long. Germline V gives CDR1 LGHNA, CDR2 YSLEER. The CDR3 region has the DNA TGCGCCAGCAGCCAATCGACAGTCGAGAACTATGGCTACACCTTC. Protein: CASSQSTVENYGYTF.

This clonotype was seen a handful of times. The V gene is TRBV29-1, the J gene TRBJ1-3; D is uncertain. V lost 3 bases and J lost 2, with 11 bases in between. CDR1 is SQVTM and CDR2 is ANQGSEA in the germline V gene. This CDR3 has 14 residues. The CDR3 DNA reads as TGCAGCGTTGATGGAGGGCTACCTGGAAACACCATATATTTT. It codes for CSVDGGLPGNTIYF.

This clonotype was detected many times. The chain links TRBV6-2 or TRBV6-3 to TRBJ1-6; no reliable D call. This CDR3 comprises 14 residues. Germline values: CDR1 MNHEY, CDR2 SVGEGT. The V and J ends lost 5 bases and 7 bases respectively, with 12 bases between them. The CDR3 region has the DNA TGTGCCAGCAGTGCCGGCGGCGAGAATTCACCCCTCCACTTT. Translation gives CASSAGGENSPLHF.

The table lists this clonotype with many counts. The V call is TRBV28, the J call TRBJ2-5; TRBD2 agrees at 11 bases. V lost 6 bases to trimming and J lost 2 bases; unmatched junction nucleotides: 17. The V gene's germline CDR1 is MDHEN and CDR2 SYDVKM. CDR3 length: 19 residues. The CDR3 sequence is CASRPPGLAVAVAQETQYF. Written as DNA, the CDR3 is TGTGCCAGCAGGCCCCCGGGACTAGCGGTCGCCGTCGCACAAGAGACCCAGTACTTC.

The V call is TRBV4-3, the J call TRBJ1-2; tentative D call: TRBD1 (5 bases). Germline assignment: CDR1 LGHNA and CDR2 YSLEER. The CDR3 consists of 12 residues. The V end was cut by 5 bases, the J end by 2 bases, with 6 bases between. The CDR3 DNA sequence: TGCGCCAGCAGCGGGGGGAACTATGGCTACACCTTC. Its translation is CASSGGNYGYTF.

In this sample, this clonotype turned up a few times. The chain carries TRBV4-1 and TRBJ2-1, with D maybe TRBD2 (6 bases). The CDR3 has 15 residues. V was clipped by 0 bases and J by 7 bases, with 13 bases between them. Per germline, CDR1 MGHRA and CDR2 YSYEKL. CDR3 coding DNA: TGCGCCAGCAGCCAAGATCTTTGGCGGGGTAATGAGCAGTTCTTC. Translating it yields CASSQDLWRGNEQFF.

This clonotype was detected ten times or more. The chain employs TRBV19 and TRBJ1-5, with 8 bases lining up with TRBD1. The junction had 1 base not matched to a gene; V was cut back by 1 base and J by 2 bases. The CDR3 length is 15 residues. From germline, CDR1 is LNHDA and CDR2 SQIVND (reference sequence). The DNA of the CDR3 is TGTGCCAGTAGTATAGCGGGACAGGGCAATCAGCCCCAGCATTTT. This gives the protein CASSIAGQGNQPQHF.

The chain's CDR3 is CASLGGGAGETQYF. The DNA of the CDR3 is TGTGCCAGCCTAGGAGGAGGGGCTGGGGAGACCCAGTACTTC. The V and J genes are TRBV7-2 and TRBJ2-5; tentatively, D is TRBD2 (6 bases). The CDR3 has 14 amino acids. The V gene lost 8 bases and the J gene lost 5 bases, with 18 bases spanning the gap. Germline CDR1 and CDR2: SGHTA and FQGNSA.

This clonotype was recorded many times. The CDR3: CSASDRANSPLHF. Written as DNA, the CDR3 is TGCAGTGCTTCTGACAGGGCGAATTCACCCCTCCACTTT. This chain uses TRBV20-1 with TRBJ1-6, with 7 bases matching TRBD1. Looked up from germline, CDR1 is DFQATT and CDR2 is SNEGSKA (reference sequence). The CDR3 sequence is 13 residues long. V gave up 5 bases and J gave up 7 bases; unmatched junction bases: 5.

The V and J genes are TRBV11-3 and TRBJ2-3, with D possibly TRBD2 on 7 matching bases. Trimming cost V 0 bases and J 0 bases, with 13 bases left between them. The CDR3 runs 17 residues. Germline values: CDR1 SGHNT, CDR2 YENEEA. CDR3 loop: CASSLDRGGQSTDTQYF. CDR3 in DNA: TGTGCCAGCAGCTTAGATCGCGGGGGCCAGAGCACAGATACGCAGTATTTT.

This clonotype was found many times. The chain links TRBV6-4 to TRBJ2-1; TRBD2 matches 8 bases. The CDR3 runs 15 residues. The germline V gene encodes CDR1 MRHNA and CDR2 SNTAGT. Trimming cost V 2 bases and J 6 bases; bases outside gene matches: 6. The CDR3 spells CASSDDGGASNEQFF. The CDR3 nucleotides read TGTGCCAGCAGTGACGACGGGGGGGCATCCAATGAGCAGTTCTTC.

This clonotype was picked up many times. In DNA form, the CDR3 reads TGCAGCGTGCCAGGGGCTGAGGGCACTGAAGCTTTCTTT. It encodes CSVPGAEGTEAFF. The chain uses TRBV29-1 and TRBJ1-1; TRBD1 is a possible D gene (6 bases). CDR1 and CDR2 from the germline V gene are SQVTM and ANQGSEA. The CDR3 is made up of 13 amino acids. The ends were cut back, 6 bases at V and 4 bases at J, with 15 bases in the middle.

This chain joins TRBV6-4 and TRBJ2-3; TRBD2 agrees at 7 bases. The germline gives CDR1 MRHNA, CDR2 SNTAGT. J gave up 3 bases and V 4 bases, and 4 bases lay outside the gene matches. This CDR3 has 14 residues. The CDR3 here is CASSASGDTDTQYF. CDR3 coding DNA: TGTGCCAGCAGTGCTAGCGGCGATACAGATACGCAGTATTTT.